This TCR beta chain was documented in a study of cytomegalovirus exposure and HLA in healthy donors. With 60 Vbeta and 13 Jbeta primers, the PCR was carried out. Some clones are missing from TCRdb's copy, which holds only in-frame ones; the method was immunoSEQ multiplex PCR. The table lists approximately 130,000 clones, about 8% of them singletons, with around 5.8% in the top ten. Comment on this clone: The target antigen is unknown.

Study results and caveats: Across all donors, roughly uniform sequencing depth was an assumption of the presence/absence analyses.

The V end was cut by 2 bases, the J end by 6 bases, with 10 bases between. Per the germline V gene, CDR1 is LGHNA and CDR2 is YNFKEQ. The CDR3 sequence is 13 residues long. The V gene is TRBV4-2, the J gene TRBJ1-2, with a possible D match to TRBD1 (5 bases). Sequenced sample: PBMCs. The receptor was isolated from a woman aged 40-49 years in good health and CMV-seropositive. CDR3 DNA: TGTGCCAGCAGCCAACGAAGGGGCGATGGCTACACCTTC. It codes for CASSQRRGDGYTF.